These T cell receptor beta chains were read from a single sample in a study of vaccination and CD4 T cells after COVID-19. Their antigens remain unidentified. MiXCR, applied by TCRdb to the PCR reads, yields one record per CDR3 protein. The sample yields around 27,000 distinct CDR3 sequences, roughly 27% seen once. The starting material was CD4+ T cells from blood, cultured in vitro, obtained about 7 months after SARS-CoV-2 vaccination. The receptors were gathered from a human donor who had recovered from COVID-19. CDR3s include the opening cysteine and the closing phenylalanine or tryptophan. A D gene is named only where the DNA matches it firmly. Size is omitted from some rows. Given values are once, few, many or a class for expanded clones.

TRBJ2-7	-	TRBD2	TRBV5-1	TGCGCCAGCAGCTTATCAGCGGGAGGGGAAGAGCAGTACTTC	CASSLSAGGEEQYF
TRBJ2-2	-	-	TRBV7-9	TGTGCCAGCAGCCTCCGACTAGTATCGGGGACCGGGGAGCTGTTTTTT	CASSLRLVSGTGELFF
TRBJ2-3	-	-	TRBV6-1	TGTGCCAGCAGTCCCCTCGGTGGGGCCAGCACAGATACGCAGTATTTT	CASSPLGGASTDTQYF
TRBJ1-6	-	TRBD1	TRBV27	TGTGCCAGCAGTTTATACAGGGGGAAGGATTCACCCCTCCACTTT	CASSLYRGKDSPLHF
TRBJ1-2	-	TRBD1	TRBV15	TGTGCCACCAGCAACCCGGGACAGAATAACTATGGCTACACCTTC	CATSNPGQNNYGYTF
TRBJ1-5	-	-	TRBV7-6	TGTGCCAGCAGCTTTTCAGACAATCAGCCCCAGCATTTT	CASSFSDNQPQHF
TRBJ1-1	-	TRBD1	TRBV5-5	TGTGCCAGCAGCTCCCCCTATACGGACAGGTGGGGAGGAGAAGCTTTCTTT	CASSSPYTDRWGGEAFF
TRBJ1-1	-	-	TRBV19	TGTGCCAGTGGGTCTACGGGGAGCCGATTCGAAGCTTTCTTT	CASGSTGSRFEAFF
TRBJ1-1	-	-	TRBV6-1	TGTGCCAGCAATTCCCTGGGTGCCTCGGGGGGAGGACTGAACACTGAAGCTTTCTTT	CASNSLGASGGGLNTEAFF
TRBJ2-3	-	-	TRBV20-1	TGCAGTGCTCCCCGCTCGCTGGCTAGCACAGATACGCAGTATTTT	CSAPRSLASTDTQYF
TRBJ1-4	few	-	TRBV15	TGTGCCACCAGCAGTACCCGAGGAGGAAAACTGTTTTTT	CATSSTRGGKLFF
TRBJ2-1	medium-sized	TRBD2	TRBV20-1	TGCAGTGCTACGGGTTCCCTAGCGGGAGCCCCGGAGCAGTTCTTC	CSATGSLAGAPEQFF
TRBJ1-4	-	-	TRBV7-9	TGTGCCAGCAGCGCCGGGGGTGAAAAACTGTTTTTT	CASSAGGEKLFF
TRBJ2-4	-	TRBD2	TRBV6-1	TGTGCCAGCAGACCCTCTAGCGGGAGTGGAAACATTCAGTACTTC	CASRPSSGSGNIQYF
TRBJ2-7	-	TRBD2	TRBV27	TGTGCCAGCAGTTTACGACTAGCGGGAGGGGTGACGGCCCACGAGCAGTACTTC	CASSLRLAGGVTAHEQYF
TRBJ2-5	-	-	TRBV21-1	TGTGCCAGCAGCAATTGGACAGGGGTCCAAGAGACCCAGTACTTC	CASSNWTGVQETQYF
TRBJ1-5	-	-	TRBV6-1	TGTGCCAGCAGTGAAGGGCCCTTTGGGGACCCCCAGCATTTT	CASSEGPFGDPQHF
TRBJ2-7	few	-	TRBV20-1	TGCAGTGCTTACGGGAGCCCGCCGTACTACGAGCAGTACTTC	CSAYGSPPYYEQYF
TRBJ1-5	few	-	TRBV20-1	TGCAGTGCTAGTCAGGAGTCCCTCTATCAGCCCCAGCATTTT	CSASQESLYQPQHF
TRBJ1-6	-	TRBD1	TRBV7-9	TGTGCCAGCAGAGGACAGGGGAATTCACCCCTCCACTTT	CASRGQGNSPLHF
TRBJ2-5	-	-	TRBV18	TGTGCCAGCTCACCAGGGAGGCAGGGTCGTCTACAAGAGACCCAGTACTTC	CASSPGRQGRLQETQYF
TRBJ2-1	-	-	TRBV29-1	TGCAGCGTTGAATCGGGGTACAATGAGCAGTTCTTC	CSVESGYNEQFF
TRBJ2-5	-	TRBD1	TRBV20-1	TGCAGTGCATACGGCAGGGGGCGCCGAGAGACCCAGTACTTC	CSAYGRGRRETQYF
TRBJ1-5	medium-sized	-	TRBV7-9	TGTGCCAGCAGCTTCAGTAATCAGCCCCAGCATTTT	CASSFSNQPQHF
TRBJ1-2	many	-	TRBV20-1	TGCAGTGCTAGCGAGGGGGGAGGAAACTATGGCTACACCTTC	CSASEGGGNYGYTF
TRBJ2-5	few	TRBD1	TRBV7-8	TGTGCCAGCAGCTTAATTGGGGACAGGGCCCAAGAGACCCAGTACTTC	CASSLIGDRAQETQYF
TRBJ2-1	few	TRBD2	TRBV6-1	TGTGCCAGCGGGGGGGCCATGGGACTAGCGGCAAACAATGAGCAGTTCTTC	CASGGAMGLAANNEQFF
TRBJ2-7	-	-	TRBV12-3/TRBV12-4	TGTGCCAGCAGTTTAGGGTACGAGCAGTACTTC	CASSLGYEQYF
TRBJ2-7	few	TRBD2	TRBV15	TGTGCCACCAGCAAATATTCCGGGACTAGCGGTGCAAACTACGAGCAGTACTTC	CATSKYSGTSGANYEQYF
TRBJ2-7	few	-	TRBV20-1	TGCAGTGCTAGAGATATGCACGAGCAGTACTTC	CSARDMHEQYF
TRBJ1-2	few	TRBD1	TRBV28	TGTGCCAGCTGGGACAGTCGGGACTATGGCTACACCTTC	CASWDSRDYGYTF
TRBJ2-2	-	-	TRBV6-1	TGTGCCAGCGCAGGGAACACCGGGGAGCTGTTTTTT	CASAGNTGELFF
TRBJ2-1	-	TRBD2	TRBV9	TGTGCCAGCAGCGACCCAAGTGGGGTAAGCGGGAGGCTAAGCAATGAGCAGTTCTTC	CASSDPSGVSGRLSNEQFF
TRBJ2-3	-	-	TRBV19	TGTGCCAGTAGTAGGGGGGAGACTCGCACAGATACGCAGTATTTT	CASSRGETRTDTQYF
TRBJ1-2	-	TRBD1	TRBV6-2/TRBV6-3	TGTGCCAGCAGTCAGATCCGGGACAGGGCGCTATTAAGTGGCTACACCTTC	CASSQIRDRALLSGYTF
TRBJ2-3	-	-	TRBV7-6	TGTGCCAGCAGCTTATCCGCCATTGGGTACACAGATACGCAGTATTTT	CASSLSAIGYTDTQYF
TRBJ2-1	-	-	TRBV7-6	TGTGCCAGCAGCCCCATCCCGAGCCCTATTAATGAGCAGTTCTTC	CASSPIPSPINEQFF
TRBJ1-5	few	-	TRBV6-5	TGTGCCAGCAGCTACGACAGAGATCAGCCCCAGCATTTT	CASSYDRDQPQHF
TRBJ2-2	-	TRBD1	TRBV6-1	TGTGCCAGCAGTGAAGCTCTGGGGACAGTAACCGGGGAGCTGTTTTTT	CASSEALGTVTGELFF
TRBJ1-5	-	-	TRBV6-2/TRBV6-3	TGTGCCAGCACGACTGGCAATCAGCCCCAGCATTTT	CASTTGNQPQHF
TRBJ1-5	-	-	TRBV6-2/TRBV6-3	TGTGCCACGGAAAAACTATGGGGGGATCAGCCCCAGCATTTT	CATEKLWGDQPQHF
TRBJ1-5	-	-	TRBV28	TGTGCCAGCAGTATAACGGGACGGATCAATCAGCCCCAGCATTTT	CASSITGRINQPQHF
TRBJ2-3	few	-	TRBV29-1	TGCAGCGCCGCTGGGGGTTCAGATACGCAGTATTTT	CSAAGGSDTQYF
TRBJ2-1	few	TRBD2	TRBV6-1	TGTGCCAGCAGTCGGGGCGGACTAGCGGGAAGGGCGGGTGAGCAGTTCTTC	CASSRGGLAGRAGEQFF
TRBJ2-2	once	TRBD2	TRBV7-9	TGTGCCAGCAGTCAGAGCAGGCTAGCGGGAGAGGCCGGGGAGCTGTTTTTT	CASSQSRLAGEAGELFF
TRBJ2-7	few	-	TRBV24-1	TGTGCCACCAGTGATGTCAGGAGCTCCTACGAGCAGTACTTC	CATSDVRSSYEQYF
TRBJ2-1	few	TRBD2	TRBV10-3	TGTGCCATCAACGCGGGAGTTCCATCCTACAATGAGCAGTTCTTC	CAINAGVPSYNEQFF
TRBJ2-5	few	-	TRBV19	TGTGCCAGTAGTATAGTGAACCGCGGGTCCCAGTACTTC	CASSIVNRGSQYF
TRBJ2-7	-	-	TRBV28	TGTGCAACCCATTCCTACGAGCAGTACTTC	CATHSYEQYF
TRBJ2-3	-	-	TRBV7-2	TGTGCCAGCAGCTTAGCCCAAAACCGCAGGGTGTATTCAGATACGCAGTATTTT	CASSLAQNRRVYSDTQYF
TRBJ2-1	-	-	TRBV20-1	TGCAGTGCTAGAGATCCCTTAGTAGCGGACGAAAAGAGCTCCTACAATGAGCAGTTCTTC	CSARDPLVADEKSSYNEQFF
TRBJ1-5	few	TRBD1	TRBV28	TGTGCCAGCAGTCTGCGACAGGGGGCCAATCAGCCCCAGCATTTT	CASSLRQGANQPQHF
TRBJ1-2	few	-	TRBV6-1	TGTGCCAGCACCAAAGGAGGGAGGCCGGGCTACACCTTC	CASTKGGRPGYTF